These 15 T cell receptor beta chains came from one sample sequenced in a study of CD8 T cells in Susac syndrome. Random hexamers were used to reverse transcribe an amount of roughly 0.45 to 1 ug RNA. One entry per CDR3 protein results from TCRdb running MiXCR on the immunoSEQ multiplex PCR reads. The sample contains roughly 220,000 distinct CDR3 sequences, approximately 94% of which appear only once. The sequencing sample was made of CD4+ T cells from PBMCs. The receptor source for this set is a human donor with Susac syndrome.

This clonotype occurred once. The genes are TRBV29-1 and TRBJ2-1; no clear D gene. The CDR3 is made up of 12 amino acids. Trimming shortened V by 4 bases and J by 8 bases, and 12 bases separated the two germline ends. The germline V gene has CDR1 SQVTM and CDR2 ANQGSEA. The CDR3 DNA is TGCAGCGTTGGGAGCGTTATCGATGAGCAGTTCTTC. Translating it yields CSVGSVIDEQFF.

This chain links TRBV12-3 or TRBV12-4 with TRBJ2-6, with no clear D. The CDR3 runs to 13 residues. The V and J ends lost 6 bases and 0 bases respectively, with 3 bases between them. CDR3 region: CASRSSGANVLTF. The CDR3 nucleotides are TGTGCCAGCAGGAGCTCTGGGGCCAACGTCCTGACTTTC.

V and J are TRBV15 and TRBJ2-7; 9 bases line up with TRBD1. The V segment lost 5 bases and the J segment 4 bases; nucleotides outside the gene matches: 15. CDR3 length: 17 amino acids. From germline, CDR1 is LNHNV and CDR2 YYDKDF (reference sequence). Here the CDR3 reads CATSPSLPGQGGYEQYF. Written as DNA, the CDR3 is TGTGCCACCAGCCCTAGCCTCCCGGGACAGGGAGGGTACGAGCAGTACTTC.

This rearrangement joins TRBV5-4 to TRBJ1-4, with 7 bases fitting TRBD1. CDR1 SGHNT and CDR2 YYREEE come from the germline V gene (reference sequence). The V and J ends lost 4 bases and 4 bases, in that order; junction bases with no gene match: 7. The length of the CDR3 is 15 residues. The DNA for the CDR3 is TGTGCCAGCAGCCCAACGACAGGGTTTAATGAAAAACTGTTTTTT. It yields the protein CASSPTTGFNEKLFF.

The chain combines TRBV5-1 with TRBJ2-7; 7 bases are a match to TRBD1. V shed 5 bases and J 5 bases; nucleotides not matched to a gene: 10. The CDR3 runs to 14 residues. CDR1 is SGHRS and CDR2 is YFSETQ in the germline V gene. In nucleotides, the CDR3 is TGCGCCAGCAGTCTTCCCGGGACAGATAACGAGCAGTACTTC. Residues: CASSLPGTDNEQYF.

The chain recombines TRBV6-5 with TRBJ1-6, with 7 bases that match TRBD1. The V and J ends lost 7 bases and 6 bases, in that order; junction bases with no gene match: 9. The CDR3 is 15 residues long. CDR1 MNHEY and CDR2 SVGAGI come from the germline V gene. The CDR3 region is CASTRQQGSNSPLHF. CDR3 DNA sequence: TGTGCCAGCACCCGGCAACAGGGGAGTAATTCACCCCTCCACTTT.

The V call is TRBV6-2 or TRBV6-3, the J call TRBJ2-3, with no clear D. The CDR3 spans 16 residues. Germline V CDR1 and CDR2: MNHEY, SVGEGT. Trimming cost V 5 bases and J 6 bases, with 21 bases left between them. CDR3 sequence: CASSDTRASRRDTQYF. CDR3 bases: TGTGCCAGCAGTGACACTCGGGCCTCGAGGCGGGATACGCAGTATTTT.

The chain combines TRBV30 with TRBJ1-2; D perhaps matches TRBD1 (5 bases). Germline-derived CDR1 and CDR2 are GTSNPN and SVGIG (reference sequence). The CDR3 runs to 12 residues. Deletions cut 8 bases from V and 6 bases from J, with 16 bases between. For the CDR3, the DNA is TGTGCCGGCCGCGGCAGGGCAGATGGCTACACCTTC. Translation gives CAGRGRADGYTF. The full variable domain, its missing parts supplied by reference TRBV30 and TRBJ1-2, is SQTIHQWPATLVQPVGSPLSLECTVEGTSNPNLYWYRQAAGRGLQLLFYSVGIGQISSEVPQNLSASRPQDRQFILSSKKLLLSDSGFYLCAGRGRADGYTFGSGTRLTVV.

This clonotype was seen more than once but under ten times. This chain links TRBV20-1 with TRBJ2-1; 9 bases match TRBD2. Per germline, CDR1 DFQATT and CDR2 SNEGSKA (reference sequence). This CDR3 is built from 13 residues. J lost 7 bases, V lost 5 bases, and 6 bases had no gene match. The CDR3 sequence is CSALASGVNEQFF. The CDR3 nucleotides read TGCAGTGCTTTGGCTAGCGGGGTGAATGAGCAGTTCTTC.

V is TRBV11-1 and J is TRBJ2-7; D is possibly TRBD1 (5 bases). Germline V gene lookup returns CDR1 SGHAT and CDR2 FQDESV (reference sequence). With 6 bases removed from V and 3 bases from J, the gap between germline ends came to 21 bases. The CDR3 extends over 16 amino acids. The CDR3 region has the DNA TGTGCCAGCAGTAAGGGGCGACGTCGGGCCAACTACGAGCAGTACTTC. The encoded protein is CASSKGRRRANYEQYF.

V gene TRBV29-1 combines with J gene TRBJ2-5, with TRBD2 matching 11 bases. This CDR3 has 13 residues. Germline V gene data show CDR1 as SQVTM and CDR2 as ANQGSEA. V dropped 6 bases and J dropped 4; count of bases not matched to a gene: 4. CDR3 region: CSVRLAGPETQYF. CDR3 nucleotides: TGCAGCGTACGACTAGCGGGGCCAGAGACCCAGTACTTC.

The chain recombines TRBV5-1 with TRBJ2-3; 15 bases line up with TRBD2. Germline lookup yields CDR1 SGHRS and CDR2 YFSETQ. Trimming cost V 4 bases and J 5 bases; bases outside gene matches: 8. The CDR3 has 17 amino acids. CDR3 in DNA: TGCGCCAGCAGCACCGGGACTAGCGGGGGGCCCAAAGATACGCAGTATTTT. As protein: CASSTGTSGGPKDTQYF.

As to this clonotype: One end of the junction fails to match germline, which may point to a read error. The V call is TRBV27, the J call TRBJ2-5, with 10 bases identical to TRBD2. The length of the CDR3 is 15 residues. From germline, CDR1 is MNHEY and CDR2 SMNVEV (reference sequence). CDR3 in amino acids: CASSPRLAGEETQYF. CDR3 DNA sequence: TGTGCCAGCAGTCCAAGGCTAGCGGGAGAAGAGACCCAGTATTTC.

The rearrangement links TRBV15 to TRBJ1-3; 7 bases align to TRBD1. J was trimmed by 4 bases and V by 0 bases; bases with no gene match: 6. CDR1 and CDR2 (germline): LNHNV, YYDKDF (reference sequence). There are 16 residues in the CDR3. CDR3 sequence (DNA): TGTGCCACCAGCAGAGATAGAGAGGACAGGGGAAACACCATATATTTT. It translates to CATSRDREDRGNTIYF. The entire variable domain, with the rest obtained from reference TRBV15 and TRBJ1-3, is as follows: DAMVIQNPRYQVTQFGKPVTLSCSQTLNHNVMYWYQQKSSQAPKLLFHYYDKDFNNEADTPDNFQSRRPNTSFCFLDIRSPGLGDTAMYLCATSRDREDRGNTIYFGEGSWLTVV.

This chain joins TRBV7-2 and TRBJ1-4; TRBD1 aligns across 8 bases. The CDR3 sequence is 15 residues long. CDR1 is SGHTA and CDR2 is FQGNSA in the germline V gene. The V and J ends lost 4 bases and 5 bases, in that order; junction bases with no gene match: 6. The CDR3 loop is CASSYRTGWNEKLFF. CDR3 DNA sequence: TGTGCCAGCAGCTACAGGACAGGGTGGAATGAAAAACTGTTTTTT.